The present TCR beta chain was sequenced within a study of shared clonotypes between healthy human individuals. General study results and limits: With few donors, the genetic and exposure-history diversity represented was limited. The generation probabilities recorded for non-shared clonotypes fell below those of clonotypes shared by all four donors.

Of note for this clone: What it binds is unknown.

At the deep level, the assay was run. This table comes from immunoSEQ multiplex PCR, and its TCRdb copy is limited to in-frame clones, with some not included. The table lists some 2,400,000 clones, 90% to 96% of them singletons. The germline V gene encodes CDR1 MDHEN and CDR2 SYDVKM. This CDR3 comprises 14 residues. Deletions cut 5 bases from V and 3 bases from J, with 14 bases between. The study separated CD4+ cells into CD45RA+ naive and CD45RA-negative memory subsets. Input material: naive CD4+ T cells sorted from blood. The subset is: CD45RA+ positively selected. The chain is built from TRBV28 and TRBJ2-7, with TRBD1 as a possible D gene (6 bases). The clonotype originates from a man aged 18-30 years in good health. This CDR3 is CASSGPDRVYEQYF. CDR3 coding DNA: TGTGCCAGCAGTGGGCCGGACAGAGTCTACGAGCAGTACTTC. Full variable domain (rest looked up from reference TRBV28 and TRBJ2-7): DVKVTQSSRYLVKRTGEKVFLECVQDMDHENMFWYRQDPGLGLRLIYFSYDVKMKEKGDIPEGYSVSREKKERFSLILESASTNQTSMYLCASSGPDRVYEQYFGPGTRLTVT.